Included here is one T cell receptor beta chain sequence, with context. The antigen is not known. The germline gives CDR1 SGHTA, CDR2 FQGNSA. Trimming removed 2 bases at V and 4 bases at J, with 15 bases between. There are 15 residues in the CDR3. The sample belongs to a study of T cells after yellow fever vaccination. The 5'RACE template-switching step produced TCR cDNA and added a universal primer site and UMIs. TCRdb reprocessed the 5' RACE reads via MiXCR and lists one record per CDR3 protein. This repertoire shows around 230,000 distinct CDR3 sequences, roughly 6.8% found once; its top ten account for 0.85% to 1.2%. Study-wide findings and caveats: After the booster, over 95% of CD4 and about nine tenths of CD8 primary-response clones were re-detected.

The sequences come from CD4+ T cells sorted from PBMCs, collected on the day of the yellow fever booster vaccination. This TCR was recovered from a man younger than 40 who received the YFV17D yellow fever vaccine. V is TRBV7-2 and J is TRBJ2-7; TRBD1 or TRBD2 may be the D gene (5 bases each). This CDR3 is CASSLSSGTDYEQYF. CDR3 coding DNA: TGTGCCAGCAGCTTATCCTCCGGGACGGATTACGAGCAGTACTTC. Full variable domain (missing parts from reference TRBV7-2 and TRBJ2-7): GAGVSQSPSNKVTEKGKDVELRCDPISGHTALYWYRQSLGQGLEFLIYFQGNSAPDKSGLPSDRFSAERTGGSVSTLTIQRTQQEDSAVYLCASSLSSGTDYEQYFGPGTRLTVT.